This TCR beta chain was identified in a study of immune heterogeneity within non-small cell lung tumors. Study details: Tumors were classified as 4 squamous cell carcinomas, around 10 non-squamous carcinomas and 1 not otherwise specified.

Trimming left V 0 bases short and J 0 bases short, with 10 bases between. This CDR3 region has 16 residues. Germline V CDR1 and CDR2: SGDLS, YYNGEE. This clonotype was counted between two and nine times. Its antigen is not known. Multiplex PCR with 32 V and 13 J primers amplified TCR beta CDR3. MiXCR was run by TCRdb on the multiplex PCR reads, yielding one entry per CDR3 protein. In the table there are about 21,000 distinct CDR3 sequences, around 28% of which are singletons. Genomic DNA from bulk tumor acted as the template, and roughly 0.55 ug was loaded per sample. Several biopsies per primary tumor, spaced far apart, were taken during surgery. Patients went through curative surgery, and their non-small cell lung cancer was untreated and newly diagnosed. Study donors were patients with a new diagnosis of non-small cell lung cancer who underwent surgery with curative intent. The study's findings and limits: Different tumor locations in one patient shared dominant CDR3 beta clonotypes yet harbored unique high-frequency clones.

The chain is built from TRBV9 and TRBJ1-3; D not certain. The receptor was derived from a man aged 35 to 55 with non-small cell lung cancer. Sequences were obtained from lung tumor tissue. CDR3: CASSVAGRASGNTIYF. DNA for the CDR3: TGTGCCAGCAGCGTAGCTGGGAGGGCCTCTGGAAACACCATATATTTT.